Given below is one T cell receptor (beta chain) in context. The antigen is undetermined. The data derive from a study of T cells in Graves' hyperthyroidism and ophthalmopathy. Background on the study: Peripheral blood draws took place at initial diagnosis, ahead of any treatment. The study's findings and limits: Blood held most thyroid clonotypes expanded above 0.001 frequency.

Between the trimmed V and J ends, which lost 3 bases and 6 bases, there was a span of 6 bases. CDR3 length equals 11 residues. RNA transcripts served as the template for amplifying TCR beta CDR3 regions. Carried out on the TCR CDR3, a first-round RT-PCR used the HTBI primer set. A single record per CDR3 protein comes from TCRdb applying MiXCR to the multiplex PCR reads. The repertoire includes more than 550,000 distinct CDR3 sequences, around 20% of them detected once, and approximately 16% sits in the top ten. The sequence came from a woman aged 45 to 65 with Graves' hyperthyroidism that later progressed to Graves' ophthalmopathy. The sample was blood. This chain connects TRBV12-3 or TRBV12-4 to TRBJ2-7; D unclear. The CDR3 loop reads CASSLNREQYF. The CDR3, as DNA: TGTGCCAGCAGTTTGAACCGCGAGCAGTACTTC.